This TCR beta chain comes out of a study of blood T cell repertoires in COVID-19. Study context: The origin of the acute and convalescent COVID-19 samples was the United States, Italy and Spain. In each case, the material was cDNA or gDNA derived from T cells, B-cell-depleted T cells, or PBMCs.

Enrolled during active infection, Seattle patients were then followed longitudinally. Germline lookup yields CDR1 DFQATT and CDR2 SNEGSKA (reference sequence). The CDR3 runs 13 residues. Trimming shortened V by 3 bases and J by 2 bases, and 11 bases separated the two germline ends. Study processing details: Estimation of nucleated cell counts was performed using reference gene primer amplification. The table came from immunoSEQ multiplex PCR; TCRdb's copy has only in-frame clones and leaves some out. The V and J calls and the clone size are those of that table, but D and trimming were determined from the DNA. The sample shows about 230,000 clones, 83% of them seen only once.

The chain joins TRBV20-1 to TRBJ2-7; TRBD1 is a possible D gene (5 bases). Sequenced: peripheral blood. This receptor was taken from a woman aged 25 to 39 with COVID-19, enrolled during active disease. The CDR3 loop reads CSASRGTTYEQYF. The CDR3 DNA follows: TGCAGTGCTAGTAGGGGCACCACCTACGAGCAGTACTTC.